This record covers a single TCR beta chain. The antigen remains unidentified. Deletions cut 0 bases from V and 2 bases from J, with 8 bases between. Per germline, CDR1 SGHRS and CDR2 YFSETQ. This CDR3 is built from 14 residues. In making TCR beta libraries, quantitative 5'-RACE with molecular barcodes was used. TCRdb re-called the 5' RACE reads through MiXCR, storing one row per CDR3 protein. The sample lists roughly 90,000 distinct CDR3 sequences; roughly 8.7% were seen once. This entry belongs to a study of CD8 T cells in ankylosing spondylitis. Study outcomes and limitations: Some of the motif variants had earlier been found in reactive arthritis patients' fluid and blood. As reported, disease-linked clones showed significant enrichment in matched ankylosing spondylitis synovial fluid. A TCR beta motif of under ten highly homologous variants seemed to mark ankylosing spondylitis blood.

V usage is TRBV5-1 and J usage is TRBJ2-5; D call uncertain. Sequencing input: blood, either unsorted or a sorted T cell fraction (not recorded which). The clonotype comes from a male donor with ankylosing spondylitis or in good health (not recorded which). The CDR3 sequence is CASSLGKGQETQYF. The CDR3 coding sequence is TGCGCCAGCAGCTTGGGGAAGGGACAAGAGACCCAGTACTTC.